A single sample gave rise to the 23 T cell receptor beta chains below, sequenced in a study of Ad26.COV2.S vaccination and SARS-CoV-2 variants. The sample's treatment: around 19 received Ad26.COV2.S at low or high dose, single or two shots; 5 received placebo; per-sample allocation not given. Vaccine and placebo recipients were sampled on day 63 after the first injection. TCRdb's table, derived via immunoSEQ multiplex PCR, lists solely in-frame clones and lacks some. The sample has about 350,000 clones; approximately 90% are singletons. Sequencing was performed on peripheral blood, taken in a trial of Ad26.COV2.S vaccine versus placebo. The receptors were sampled from a person between 18 and 65 years old who received the Ad26.COV2.S COVID-19 vaccine or a placebo.

This chain connects TRBV5-4 to TRBJ2-2, with a tentative D call TRBD2 (5 bases). Germline CDR1 reads SGHNT; CDR2 reads YYREEE (reference sequence). V gave up 4 bases and J gave up 6 bases, with 16 bases separating them. The CDR3 has 15 amino acids. The CDR3 region is CASSEEASLAGELFF. For the CDR3, the DNA is TGTGCCAGCAGCGAGGAGGCTTCCCTGGCCGGGGAGCTGTTTTTT.

The J gene is TRBJ1-4, the V gene TRBV6-1; D might be TRBD1 (5 bases). V lost 2 bases to trimming and J lost 7 bases, with 14 bases between them. Germline V lookup: CDR1 MNHNS, CDR2 SASEGT. The CDR3 is 15 amino acids. CDR3 in DNA: TGTGCCAGCAGTGAATGGAAGGGGAGAGGTGAAAAACTGTTTTTT. Translating gives CASSEWKGRGEKLFF.

This clone was seen just once. The rearrangement uses TRBV6-5 and TRBJ1-3; tentatively, D is TRBD1 (6 bases). Germline CDR1 MNHEY, CDR2 SVGAGI. The CDR3 spans 13 residues. Between the trimmed V and J ends, which lost 6 bases and 2 bases, there was a span of 8 bases. The CDR3 DNA follows: TGTGCCAGCAGGGAGGGGGCTGGAAACACCATATATTTT. It is translated as CASREGAGNTIYF.

The chain uses TRBV7-9 and TRBJ2-2, with 8 bases lining up with TRBD1. V trimming: 4 bases; J trimming: 0 bases; junction bases outside the gene matches: 4. Germline V gene sequence: CDR1 SEHNR, CDR2 FQNEAQ (reference sequence). The CDR3 consists of 16 residues. In DNA form, the CDR3 reads TGTGCCAGCAGCTCCCCGGACAGGGCGAACACCGGGGAGCTGTTTTTT. Residues: CASSSPDRANTGELFF.

The genes are TRBV12-3 or TRBV12-4 and TRBJ1-1; the D gene is possibly TRBD1 (5 bases). Trimming stripped 6 bases from V and 4 bases from J, with 12 bases between. The CDR3 has 13 residues. In nucleotides, the CDR3 is TGTGCCAGCAGAGGGAAGGGGACCACTGAAGCTTTCTTT. It yields the protein CASRGKGTTEAFF.

This clone was detected only a few times. The rearrangement links TRBV30 to TRBJ2-1; D possibly corresponds to TRBD2 (6 bases). This CDR3 is 12 amino acids long. The germline V gene has CDR1 GTSNPN and CDR2 SVGIG (reference sequence). Deletions cut 5 bases from V and 4 bases from J, with 9 bases between. This chain's CDR3 is CAWRDFYNEQFF. The DNA for the CDR3 is TGTGCCTGGCGGGACTTTTACAATGAGCAGTTCTTC. Together with reference TRBV30 and TRBJ2-1, the CDR3 gives the full variable domain: SQTIHQWPATLVQPVGSPLSLECTVEGTSNPNLYWYRQAAGRGLQLLFYSVGIGQISSEVPQNLSASRPQDRQFILSSKKLLLSDSGFYLCAWRDFYNEQFFGPGTRLTVL.

J is TRBJ2-7 and V is TRBV18; possibly TRBD1 for D (7 bases). Per germline, CDR1 KGHSH and CDR2 LQKENI. This CDR3 has 14 residues. Trimming left V 3 bases short and J 6 bases short, with 15 bases between. The CDR3 region is CASSPPRDSAEQYF. In DNA, the CDR3 is TGTGCCAGCTCACCTCCGCGGGACAGCGCCGAGCAGTACTTC.

About this clone: Other nucleotide sequences from this sample produce the same CDR3. The rearrangement uses TRBV5-1 and TRBJ2-7; tentative D call: TRBD2 (5 bases). CDR3 length: 12 amino acids. V lost 4 bases and J lost 2, with 7 bases in between. Looked up from germline, CDR1 is SGHRS and CDR2 is YFSETQ. The CDR3 sequence is CASSPGTYEQYF. The CDR3 DNA reads as TGCGCCAGCAGCCCGGGGACCTACGAGCAGTACTTC.

The chain joins TRBV7-3 to TRBJ2-5; 12 bases are a match to TRBD1. After removal of 5 bases from V and 4 bases from J, the junction contained 8 bases not matched to a gene. CDR1 is SGHTA and CDR2 is FQGTGA in the germline V gene. The CDR3 is made up of 16 amino acids. The CDR3 reads CASSDSGTGGGETQYF. The CDR3 region has the DNA TGTGCCAGCAGCGATTCCGGGACAGGGGGCGGAGAGACCCAGTACTTC.

This clone was recorded only once. The rearrangement links TRBV2 to TRBJ2-7, with 11 positions matching TRBD1. CDR1 is SNHLY and CDR2 is FYNNEI in the germline V gene. There are 15 residues in the CDR3. J was trimmed by 8 bases and V by 6 bases; bases with no gene match: 12. The CDR3 DNA reads as TGTGCCAGCAGGAAACTTGGGACAGGGGGTTCTCAGCAGTACTTC. It specifies CASRKLGTGGSQQYF.

The genes are TRBV3-1 (or the pseudogene TRBV3-2) and TRBJ2-7, with 9 bases lining up with TRBD1. V dropped 4 bases and J dropped 4; count of bases not matched to a gene: 2. CDR1 and CDR2 from the germline V gene are LGHDT and YNNKEL (reference sequence). The CDR3 runs to 13 residues. Here the CDR3 DNA reads TGTGCCAGCAGCCTGGACAGGGGTTACGAGCAGTACTTC. The encoded protein is CASSLDRGYEQYF.

J is TRBJ2-3 and V is TRBV5-1; D may be TRBD2 (6 bases). Trimming took off 0 bases at V and 5 bases at J, with 13 bases between the two ends. CDR3 length: 15 residues. CDR1 and CDR2 from the germline V gene are SGHRS and YFSETQ. Written as DNA, the CDR3 is TGCGCCAGCAGCTTGGCGTCGGAGGGCAGAGATACGCAGTATTTT. Amino acid sequence: CASSLASEGRDTQYF.

The V gene is TRBV28, the J gene TRBJ1-5, with 8 bases aligning to TRBD1. CDR1 is MDHEN and CDR2 is SYDVKM in the germline V gene. The CDR3 extends over 16 amino acids. Trimming removed 4 bases from V and 3 bases from J; junction bases left unmatched: 8. The CDR3: CASSYHGQGYNQPQHF. CDR3 nucleotide sequence: TGTGCCAGCAGTTACCACGGACAGGGATACAATCAGCCCCAGCATTTT.

J is TRBJ1-2 and V is TRBV7-9; weak D call: TRBD1 (5 bases). Trimming removed 5 bases from V and 0 bases from J, with 16 bases in between. Germline CDR1 and CDR2: SEHNR and FQNEAQ (reference sequence). The CDR3 consists of 16 residues. The CDR3 sequence: CASSADMGTPNYGYTF. The CDR3 region has the DNA TGTGCCAGCAGCGCTGACATGGGGACCCCTAACTATGGCTACACCTTC.

The rearrangement links TRBV9 to TRBJ2-7; 8 bases fit TRBD1. CDR3 length: 14 amino acids. Germline V gene data show CDR1 as SGDLS and CDR2 as YYNGEE. The V and J ends lost 3 bases and 2 bases, in that order; junction bases with no gene match: 4. The CDR3 protein is CASSAQGGPYEQYF. The CDR3 nucleotides are TGTGCCAGCAGCGCACAGGGGGGTCCCTACGAGCAGTACTTC.

This clone is a singleton in its sample. Here the CDR3 DNA reads TGTGCCAGCAGCCAAGGACGGGGGGATGGCTACACCTTC. This encodes CASSQGRGDGYTF. The chain joins TRBV3-1 (or the pseudogene TRBV3-2) to TRBJ1-2, with D maybe TRBD1 (5 bases). The CDR3 has 13 residues. CDR1 is LGHDT, CDR2 YNNKEL, per germline (reference sequence). V was cut by 1 base and J by 6 bases, with 9 bases left in between.

V and J are TRBV28 and TRBJ2-7, with D unresolved. Germline CDR1 and CDR2: MDHEN and SYDVKM. This CDR3 contains 17 residues. Trimming stripped 2 bases from V and 0 bases from J, with 17 bases between. CDR3 coding DNA: TGTGCCAGCAGTTTAGGGTTCGGTCTCGGAAACTCCTACGAGCAGTACTTC. It is translated as CASSLGFGLGNSYEQYF. Full variable domain (outside the CDR3, taken from reference TRBV28 and TRBJ2-7): DVKVTQSSRYLVKRTGEKVFLECVQDMDHENMFWYRQDPGLGLRLIYFSYDVKMKEKGDIPEGYSVSREKKERFSLILESASTNQTSMYLCASSLGFGLGNSYEQYFGPGTRLTVT.

V is TRBV5-6 and J is TRBJ2-7; D unclear. Trimming left V 0 bases short and J 0 bases short, with 7 bases between. The CDR3 sequence is 14 residues long. The germline V gene has CDR1 SGHDT and CDR2 YYEEEE. The CDR3 DNA follows: TGTGCCAGCAGCTTGGGGGGAACCTCCTACGAGCAGTACTTC. Protein product: CASSLGGTSYEQYF.

The chain links TRBV6-6 to TRBJ2-7, with D unclear. V was pared by 2 bases and J by 4 bases, with 15 bases between. The V gene's germline CDR1 is MNHNY and CDR2 SVGAGI (reference sequence). The CDR3 runs to 15 residues. The CDR3 DNA reads as TGTGCCAGCAGTTACGGAGCCGAATGGAGTTACGAGCAGTACTTC. Amino acids: CASSYGAEWSYEQYF.

The rearrangement uses TRBV7-8 and TRBJ1-1, with a tentative D call TRBD1 (6 bases). Germline V gene data show CDR1 as SGHVS and CDR2 as FQNEAQ. Trimming left V 6 bases short and J 0 bases short, with 11 bases between. CDR3 size: 14 residues. The CDR3 region is CASSPEGVNTEAFF. The CDR3 coding sequence is TGTGCCAGCAGTCCAGAGGGGGTGAACACTGAAGCTTTCTTT.

The chain employs TRBV7-2 and TRBJ2-3, with 12 bases identical to TRBD2. The CDR3 loop spans 18 amino acids. Germline V lookup: CDR1 SGHTA, CDR2 FQGNSA. V trimming: 5 bases; J trimming: 5 bases; junction bases outside the gene matches: 14. CDR3 region: CASSPQTLAGGPGDTQYF. For the CDR3, the DNA is TGTGCCAGCAGCCCACAAACCCTAGCGGGAGGGCCGGGAGATACGCAGTATTTT. Based on the CDR3 plus reference TRBV7-2 and TRBJ2-3, the full variable domain is GAGVSQSPSNKVTEKGKDVELRCDPISGHTALYWYRQSLGQGLEFLIYFQGNSAPDKSGLPSDRFSAERTGGSVSTLTIQRTQQEDSAVYLCASSPQTLAGGPGDTQYFGPGTRLTVL.

This chain links TRBV5-1 with TRBJ1-4; D remains unclear. CDR1 is SGHRS and CDR2 is YFSETQ in the germline V gene. The CDR3 contains 16 residues. Trimming took off 0 bases at V and 5 bases at J, with 14 bases between the two ends. CDR3 DNA sequence: TGCGCCAGCAGCTTGGCGCCGATCGGGCAGAATGAAAAACTGTTTTTT. Protein product: CASSLAPIGQNEKLFF. Together with reference TRBV5-1 and TRBJ1-4, the CDR3 gives the full variable domain: KAGVTQTPRYLIKTRGQQVTLSCSPISGHRSVSWYQQTPGQGLQFLFEYFSETQRNKGNFPGRFSGRQFSNSRSEMNVSTLELGDSALYLCASSLAPIGQNEKLFFGSGTQLSVL.

The chain combines TRBV10-2 with TRBJ2-7; D possibly corresponds to TRBD2 (7 bases). From germline, CDR1 is WSHSY and CDR2 SAAADI. There are 15 residues in the CDR3. Trimming removed 0 bases at V and 6 bases at J, with 15 bases between. CDR3 region: CASSESNREGGEQYF. Written as DNA, the CDR3 is TGCGCCAGCAGTGAGTCAAACAGGGAGGGCGGCGAGCAGTACTTC.